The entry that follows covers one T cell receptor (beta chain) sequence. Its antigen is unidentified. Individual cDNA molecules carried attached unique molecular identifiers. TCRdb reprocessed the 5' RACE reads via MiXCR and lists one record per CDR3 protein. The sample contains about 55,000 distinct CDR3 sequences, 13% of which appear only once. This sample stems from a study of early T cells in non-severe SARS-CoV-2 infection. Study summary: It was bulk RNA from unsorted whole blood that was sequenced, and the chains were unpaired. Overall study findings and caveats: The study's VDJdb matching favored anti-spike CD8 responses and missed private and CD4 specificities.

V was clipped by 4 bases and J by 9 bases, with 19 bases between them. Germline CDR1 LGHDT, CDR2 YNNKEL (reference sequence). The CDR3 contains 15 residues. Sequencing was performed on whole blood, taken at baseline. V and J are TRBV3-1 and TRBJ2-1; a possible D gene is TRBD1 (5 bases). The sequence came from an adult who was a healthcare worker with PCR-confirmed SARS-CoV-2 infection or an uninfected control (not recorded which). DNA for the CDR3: TGTGCCAGCAGCCGAACAGGAGACCGTAACAGTGAGCAGTTCTTC. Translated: CASSRTGDRNSEQFF.